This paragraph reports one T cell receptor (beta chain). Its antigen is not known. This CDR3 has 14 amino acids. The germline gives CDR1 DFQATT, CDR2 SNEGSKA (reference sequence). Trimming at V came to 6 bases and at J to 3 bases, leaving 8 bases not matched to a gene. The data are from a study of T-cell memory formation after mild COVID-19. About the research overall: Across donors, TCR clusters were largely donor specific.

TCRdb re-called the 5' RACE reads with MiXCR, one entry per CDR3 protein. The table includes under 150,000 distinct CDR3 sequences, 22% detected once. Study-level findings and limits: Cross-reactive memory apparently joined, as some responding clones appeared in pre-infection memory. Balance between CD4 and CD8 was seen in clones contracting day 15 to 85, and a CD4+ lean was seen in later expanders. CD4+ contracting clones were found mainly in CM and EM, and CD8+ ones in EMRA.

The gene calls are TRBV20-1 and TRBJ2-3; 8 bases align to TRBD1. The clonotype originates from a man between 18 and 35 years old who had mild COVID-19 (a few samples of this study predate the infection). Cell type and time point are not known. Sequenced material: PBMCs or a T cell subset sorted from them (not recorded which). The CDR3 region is CSAQGAGPTDTQYF. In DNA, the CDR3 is TGCAGTGCCCAGGGGGCAGGGCCAACAGATACGCAGTATTTT.